Presented here are 12 T cell receptor beta chains from one specimen sequenced in a study of T cell responses to AZD1222 COVID-19 vaccine. Some clones are missing from TCRdb's copy, which holds only in-frame ones; the method was immunoSEQ multiplex PCR. The repertoire includes 100,000 to 150,000 clones, about 87% of them detected once, and approximately 5.4% sits in the top ten. Here the sequenced sample was peripheral blood, taken on day 0 of AZD1222 vaccination. The receptors here all came from an adult in good health.

The chain has TRBV2 and TRBJ1-5, with a tentative D call TRBD1 (6 bases). V lost 5 bases and J 2 bases, leaving 13 bases between the germline ends. CDR1 SNHLY and CDR2 FYNNEI come from the germline V gene. The CDR3 has 15 residues. The CDR3 coding sequence is TGTGCCAGCAGTACCGGGGGGGGGCGCAATCAGCCCCAGCATTTT. Protein sequence: CASSTGGGRNQPQHF.

This sequence joins TRBV19 and TRBJ2-7; 10 bases map to TRBD1. J gave up 5 bases and V 5 bases, and 9 bases lay outside the gene matches. Germline V lookup: CDR1 LNHDA, CDR2 SQIVND (reference sequence). CDR3 length equals 15 residues. This CDR3 reads CASSLARQGADEQYF. CDR3 sequence (DNA): TGTGCCAGTAGTCTTGCCCGACAGGGGGCCGACGAGCAGTACTTC.

V usage is TRBV9 and J usage is TRBJ2-3; D uncertain. Germline assignment: CDR1 SGDLS and CDR2 YYNGEE. V was clipped by 4 bases and J by 7 bases, with 16 bases between them. The CDR3 covers 14 residues. The CDR3 region has the DNA TGTGCCAGCAGCCTTGACGGGTCAACATATACGCAGTATTTT. Translating it yields CASSLDGSTYTQYF. The complete variable domain, with remaining parts taken from reference TRBV9 and TRBJ2-3, reads DSGVTQTPKHLITATGQRVTLRCSPRSGDLSVYWYQQSLDQGLQFLIQYYNGEERAKGNILERFSAQQFPDLHSELNLSSLELGDSALYFCASSLDGSTYTQYFGPGTRLTVL.

The genes are TRBV15 and TRBJ2-1; 7 nucleotides match TRBD2. Trimming removed 5 bases from V and 0 bases from J; junction bases left unmatched: 4. The V gene's germline CDR1 is LNHNV and CDR2 YYDKDF (reference sequence). This CDR3 is 15 amino acids long. The CDR3 reads CATSALADSYNEQFF. As DNA, the CDR3 is TGTGCCACCAGCGCCCTAGCGGACTCCTACAATGAGCAGTTCTTC.

This chain uses TRBV27 with TRBJ1-1, with D unclear. The CDR3 has 13 amino acids. The V end was cut by 2 bases, the J end by 1 base, with 5 bases between. The germline V gene has CDR1 MNHEY and CDR2 SMNVEV (reference sequence). CDR3 DNA sequence: TGTGCCAGCAGTTTACTCTCGAACACTGAAGCTTTCTTT. Translated, it gives CASSLLSNTEAFF.

The J gene is TRBJ1-1, the V gene TRBV18; D remains unclear. The germline gives CDR1 KGHSH, CDR2 LQKENI. The CDR3 sequence is 14 residues long. V dropped 4 bases and J dropped 0 bases, with 9 bases sitting between them. The CDR3 is CASSQASMNTEAFF. As DNA, the CDR3 is TGTGCCAGCTCACAGGCTTCTATGAACACTGAAGCTTTCTTT.

The CDR3 sequence is CASSFLAGGSYNEQFF. The CDR3 nucleotides are TGCGCCAGCAGCTTCCTAGCGGGAGGATCGTACAATGAGCAGTTCTTC. The rearrangement uses TRBV5-1 and TRBJ2-1, with 11 bases aligning to TRBD2. The CDR3 contains 16 residues. After removal of 2 bases from V and 4 bases from J, the junction contained 5 bases not matched to a gene. Germline CDR1 reads SGHRS; CDR2 reads YFSETQ.

The chain couples TRBV28 to TRBJ2-7, with 9 bases fitting TRBD1. Losses at the gene ends were 7 bases for V and 0 bases for J; bases not matched to a gene: 7. CDR3 length: 15 amino acids. Germline loops: CDR1 MDHEN, CDR2 SYDVKM. In nucleotides, the CDR3 is TGTGCCAGCATCTCTACAGGGGGCAGCTCCTACGAGCAGTACTTC. Its translation: CASISTGGSSYEQYF.

The CDR3 DNA is TGCGCCAGCAGCATGGACGGATCCGACTATGGCTACACCTTC. This translates into CASSMDGSDYGYTF. The chain recombines TRBV5-1 with TRBJ1-2, with no clear D. Germline V gives CDR1 SGHRS, CDR2 YFSETQ. With 4 bases removed from V and 3 bases from J, the gap between germline ends came to 13 bases. This CDR3 is 14 amino acids long. The complete variable domain, with remaining parts taken from reference TRBV5-1 and TRBJ1-2, reads KAGVTQTPRYLIKTRGQQVTLSCSPISGHRSVSWYQQTPGQGLQFLFEYFSETQRNKGNFPGRFSGRQFSNSRSEMNVSTLELGDSALYLCASSMDGSDYGYTFGSGTRLTVV.

The rearrangement uses TRBV15 and TRBJ1-4, with unresolved D. V was clipped by 1 base and J by 4 bases, with 7 bases between them. The CDR3 runs 14 residues. CDR1 is LNHNV, CDR2 YYDKDF, per germline (reference sequence). The CDR3 DNA reads as TGTGCCACCAGCAGAGTCAGACTTAATGAAAAACTGTTTTTT. Encoded protein: CATSRVRLNEKLFF.

The chain joins TRBV7-3 to TRBJ2-7, with 12 bases aligning to TRBD2. The CDR3 loop spans 14 amino acids. V lost 3 bases, J lost 6 bases, and 3 bases stayed unmatched. CDR1 and CDR2 from the germline V gene are SGHTA and FQGTGA. The CDR3 loop reads CASSLTSGGGEQYF. The CDR3 DNA reads TGTGCCAGCAGCTTGACTAGCGGGGGAGGCGAGCAGTACTTC.

The chain carries TRBV27 and TRBJ2-1; 14 bases agree with TRBD2. V lost 2 bases and J lost 8; bases outside the gene matches: 8. This CDR3 region has 17 residues. Per germline, CDR1 MNHEY and CDR2 SMNVEV (reference sequence). The CDR3 DNA reads TGTGCCAGCAGTTTAGGGACTAGCGGGAGAGGTGGTGATGAGCAGTTCTTC. Amino acids: CASSLGTSGRGGDEQFF.